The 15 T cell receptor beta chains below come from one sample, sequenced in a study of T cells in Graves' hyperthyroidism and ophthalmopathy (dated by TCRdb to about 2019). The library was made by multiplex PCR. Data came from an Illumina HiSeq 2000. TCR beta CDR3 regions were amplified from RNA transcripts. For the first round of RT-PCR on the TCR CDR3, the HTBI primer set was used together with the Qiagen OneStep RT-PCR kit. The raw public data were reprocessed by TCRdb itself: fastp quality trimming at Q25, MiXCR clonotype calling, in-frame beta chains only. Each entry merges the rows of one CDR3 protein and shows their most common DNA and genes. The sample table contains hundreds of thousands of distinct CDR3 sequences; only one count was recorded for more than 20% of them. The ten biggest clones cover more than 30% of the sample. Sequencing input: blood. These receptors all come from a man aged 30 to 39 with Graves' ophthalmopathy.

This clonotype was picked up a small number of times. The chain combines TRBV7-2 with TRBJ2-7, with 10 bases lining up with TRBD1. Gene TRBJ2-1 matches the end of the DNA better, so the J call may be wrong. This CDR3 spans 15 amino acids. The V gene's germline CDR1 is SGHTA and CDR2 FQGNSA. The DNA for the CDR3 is TGTGCCAGCAGCTTCGGGGACAGGGGAACCTACGAGCAGTTCTTC. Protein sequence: CASSFGDRGTYEQFF.

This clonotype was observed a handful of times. CDR3: CASSHNSGGSYNEQFF. CDR3 nucleotides: TGTGCCAGCAGCCACAACAGCGGCGGCTCCTACAATGAGCAGTTCTTC. The chain carries TRBV7-9 and TRBJ2-1; tentatively, D is TRBD2 (5 bases). The CDR3 covers 16 residues. The V end was cut by 5 bases, the J end by 0 bases, with 14 bases between. Germline loops: CDR1 SEHNR, CDR2 FQNEAQ (reference sequence).

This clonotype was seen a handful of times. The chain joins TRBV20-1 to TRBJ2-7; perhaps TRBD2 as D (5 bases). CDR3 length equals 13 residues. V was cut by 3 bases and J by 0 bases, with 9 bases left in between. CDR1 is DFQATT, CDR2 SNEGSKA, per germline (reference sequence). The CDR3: CSASFGNSYEQYF. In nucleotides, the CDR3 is TGCAGTGCTAGCTTCGGGAACTCCTACGAGCAGTACTTC.

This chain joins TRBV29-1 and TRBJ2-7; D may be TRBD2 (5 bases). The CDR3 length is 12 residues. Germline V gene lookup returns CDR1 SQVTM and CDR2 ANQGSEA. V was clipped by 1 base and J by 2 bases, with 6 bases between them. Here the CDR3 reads CSVEAAAYEQYF. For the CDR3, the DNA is TGCAGCGTTGAAGCAGCGGCCTACGAGCAGTACTTC.

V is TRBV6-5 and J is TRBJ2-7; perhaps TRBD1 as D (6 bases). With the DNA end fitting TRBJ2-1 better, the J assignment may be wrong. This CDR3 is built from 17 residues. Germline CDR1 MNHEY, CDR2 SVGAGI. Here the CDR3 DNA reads TGTGCCAGCAGTTACTCGAGTTACAGGGAGTATCCCTACGAGCAGTTCTTC. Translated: CASSYSSYREYPYEQFF.

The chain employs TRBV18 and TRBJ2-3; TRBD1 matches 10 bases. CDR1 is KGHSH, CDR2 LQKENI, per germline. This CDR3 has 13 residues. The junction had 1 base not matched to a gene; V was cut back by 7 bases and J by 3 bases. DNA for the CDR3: TGTGCCAGCTTGGGACAGGGGACAGATACGCAGTATTTT. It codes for CASLGQGTDTQYF.

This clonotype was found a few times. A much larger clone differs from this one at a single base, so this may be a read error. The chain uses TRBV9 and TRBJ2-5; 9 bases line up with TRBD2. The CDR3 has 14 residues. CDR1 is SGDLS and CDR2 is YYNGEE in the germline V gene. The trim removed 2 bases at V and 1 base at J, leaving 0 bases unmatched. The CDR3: CASSVTSGQETQYF. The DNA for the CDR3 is TGTGCCAGCAGCGTGACTAGCGGCCAAGAGACCCAGTACTTC.

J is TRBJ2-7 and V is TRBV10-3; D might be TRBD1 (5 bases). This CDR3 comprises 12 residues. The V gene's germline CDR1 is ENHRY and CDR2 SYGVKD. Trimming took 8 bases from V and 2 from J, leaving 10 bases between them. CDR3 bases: TGTGCCATCGGTACAGGCACCTACGAGCAGTACTTC. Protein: CAIGTGTYEQYF.

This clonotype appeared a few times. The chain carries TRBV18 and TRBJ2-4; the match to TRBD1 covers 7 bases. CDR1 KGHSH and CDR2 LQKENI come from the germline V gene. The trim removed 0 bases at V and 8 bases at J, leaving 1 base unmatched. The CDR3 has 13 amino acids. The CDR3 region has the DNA TGTGCCAGCTCACCACCTACAGGGGACATTCAGTACTTC. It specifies CASSPPTGDIQYF.

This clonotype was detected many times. CDR3 nucleotide sequence: TGTGCCAGCAGTAGACTACGGGACACGAACACTGAAGCTTTCTTT. Translating it yields CASSRLRDTNTEAFF. The chain carries TRBV12-3 or TRBV12-4 and TRBJ1-1; weak D call: TRBD1 (6 bases). The CDR3 has 15 residues. The V end was cut by 5 bases, the J end by 1 base, with 14 bases between.

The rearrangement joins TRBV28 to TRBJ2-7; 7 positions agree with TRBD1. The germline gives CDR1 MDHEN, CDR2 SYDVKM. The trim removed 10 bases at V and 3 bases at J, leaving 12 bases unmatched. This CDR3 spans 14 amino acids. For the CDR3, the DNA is TGTGCCACCCAGGTACAGGGGCGCGTCTACGAGCAGTACTTC. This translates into CATQVQGRVYEQYF.

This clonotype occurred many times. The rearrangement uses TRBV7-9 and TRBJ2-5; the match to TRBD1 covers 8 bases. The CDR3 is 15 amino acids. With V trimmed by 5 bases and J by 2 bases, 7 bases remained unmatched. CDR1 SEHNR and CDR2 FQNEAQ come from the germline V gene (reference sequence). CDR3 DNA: TGTGCCAGCAGCCCCCGGACAGGGCGACAAGAGACCCAGTACTTC. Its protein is CASSPRTGRQETQYF.

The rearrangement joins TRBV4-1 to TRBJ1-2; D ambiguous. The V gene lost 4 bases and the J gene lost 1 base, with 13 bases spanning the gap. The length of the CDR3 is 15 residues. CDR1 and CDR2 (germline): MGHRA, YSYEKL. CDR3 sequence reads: CASSRGSIVNYGYTF. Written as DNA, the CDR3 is TGCGCCAGCAGCCGGGGTTCTATAGTTAACTATGGCTACACCTTC.

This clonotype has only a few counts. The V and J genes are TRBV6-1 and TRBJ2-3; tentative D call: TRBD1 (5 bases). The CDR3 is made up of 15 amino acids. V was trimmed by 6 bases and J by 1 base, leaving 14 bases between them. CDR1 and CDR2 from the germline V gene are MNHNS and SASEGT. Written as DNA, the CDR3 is TGTGCCAGCAGCCCCCAAGACAGCCGCACAGATACGCAGTATTTT. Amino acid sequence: CASSPQDSRTDTQYF.

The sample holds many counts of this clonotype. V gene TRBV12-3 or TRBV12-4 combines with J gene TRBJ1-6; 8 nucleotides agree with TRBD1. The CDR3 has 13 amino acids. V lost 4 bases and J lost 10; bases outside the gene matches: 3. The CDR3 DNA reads TGTGCCAGCAGTTCCCAGGGGGCATCACCCCTCCACTTT. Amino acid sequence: CASSSQGASPLHF.